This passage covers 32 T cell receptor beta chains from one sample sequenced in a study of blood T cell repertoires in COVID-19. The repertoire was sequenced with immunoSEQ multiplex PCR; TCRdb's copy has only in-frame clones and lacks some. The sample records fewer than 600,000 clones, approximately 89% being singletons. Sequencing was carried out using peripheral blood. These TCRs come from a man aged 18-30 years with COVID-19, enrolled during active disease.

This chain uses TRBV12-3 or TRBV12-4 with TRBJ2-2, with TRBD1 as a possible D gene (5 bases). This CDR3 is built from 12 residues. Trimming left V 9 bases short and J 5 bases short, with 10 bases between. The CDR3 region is CASSRVTGELFF. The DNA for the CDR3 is TGTGCCAGTAGCAGGGTTACCGGGGAGCTGTTTTTT.

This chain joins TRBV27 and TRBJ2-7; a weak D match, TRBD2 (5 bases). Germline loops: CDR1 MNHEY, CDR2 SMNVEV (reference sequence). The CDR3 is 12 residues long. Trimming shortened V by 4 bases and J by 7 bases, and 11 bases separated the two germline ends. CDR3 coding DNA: TGTGCCAGCAGTTGGCCGGACTGGGAGCAGTACTTC. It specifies CASSWPDWEQYF.

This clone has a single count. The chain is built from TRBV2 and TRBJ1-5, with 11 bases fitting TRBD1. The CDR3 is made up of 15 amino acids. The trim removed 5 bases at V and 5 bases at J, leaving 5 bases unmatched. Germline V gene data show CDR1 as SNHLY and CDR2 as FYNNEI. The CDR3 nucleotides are TGTGCCAGCAGTTGGGACAGGGGGGGACATCAGCCCCAGCATTTT. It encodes CASSWDRGGHQPQHF.

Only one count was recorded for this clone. The CDR3 reads CASKNRETEAFF. Here the CDR3 DNA reads TGTGCCAGCAAAAACAGGGAAACTGAAGCTTTCTTT. This rearrangement joins TRBV6-5 to TRBJ1-1; a possible D gene is TRBD1 (6 bases). Germline V gene sequence: CDR1 MNHEY, CDR2 SVGAGI. The CDR3 loop spans 12 amino acids. The V gene lost 7 bases and the J gene lost 5 bases, with 11 bases spanning the gap.

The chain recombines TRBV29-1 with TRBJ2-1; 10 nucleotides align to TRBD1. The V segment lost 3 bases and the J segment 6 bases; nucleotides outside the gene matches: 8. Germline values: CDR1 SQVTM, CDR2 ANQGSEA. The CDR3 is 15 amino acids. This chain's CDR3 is CSVESPGQGTNEQFF. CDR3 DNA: TGCAGCGTTGAGAGTCCGGGACAGGGGACCAATGAGCAGTTCTTC.

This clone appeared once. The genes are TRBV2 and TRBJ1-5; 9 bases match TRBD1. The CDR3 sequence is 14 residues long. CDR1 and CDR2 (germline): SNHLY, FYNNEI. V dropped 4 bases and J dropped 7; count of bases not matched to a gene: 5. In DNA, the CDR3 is TGTGCCAGCAGTGTGGACAGGGGACGACAGCCCCAGCATTTT. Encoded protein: CASSVDRGRQPQHF.

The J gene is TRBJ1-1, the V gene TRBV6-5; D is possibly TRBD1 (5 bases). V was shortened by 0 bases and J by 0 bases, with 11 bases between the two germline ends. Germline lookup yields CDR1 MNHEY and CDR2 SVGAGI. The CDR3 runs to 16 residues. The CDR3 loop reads CASSYSFGQLNTEAFF. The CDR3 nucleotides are TGTGCCAGCAGTTACTCTTTTGGACAATTGAACACTGAAGCTTTCTTT.

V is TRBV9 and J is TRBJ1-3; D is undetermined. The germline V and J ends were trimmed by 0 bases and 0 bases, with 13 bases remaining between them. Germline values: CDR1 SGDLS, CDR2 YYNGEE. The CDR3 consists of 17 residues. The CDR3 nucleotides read TGTGCCAGCAGCGTAGAAGAACCCAGAATCTCTGGAAACACCATATATTTT. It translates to CASSVEEPRISGNTIYF. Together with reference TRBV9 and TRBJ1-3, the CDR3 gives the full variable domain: DSGVTQTPKHLITATGQRVTLRCSPRSGDLSVYWYQQSLDQGLQFLIQYYNGEERAKGNILERFSAQQFPDLHSELNLSSLELGDSALYFCASSVEEPRISGNTIYFGEGSWLTVV.

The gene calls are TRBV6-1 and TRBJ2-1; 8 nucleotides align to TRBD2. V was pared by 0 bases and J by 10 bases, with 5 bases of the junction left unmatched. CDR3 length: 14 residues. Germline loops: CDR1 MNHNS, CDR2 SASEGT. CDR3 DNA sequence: TGTGCCAGCAGTGAAGCTCGGACTAGCCCCGAGCAGTTCTTC. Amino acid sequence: CASSEARTSPEQFF.

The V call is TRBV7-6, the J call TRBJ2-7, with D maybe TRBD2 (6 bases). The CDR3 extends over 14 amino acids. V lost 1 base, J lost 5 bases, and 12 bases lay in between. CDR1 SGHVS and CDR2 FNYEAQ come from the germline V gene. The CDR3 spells CASSLVGGLNEQYF. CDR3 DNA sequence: TGTGCCAGCAGCTTAGTCGGGGGTTTGAACGAGCAGTACTTC.

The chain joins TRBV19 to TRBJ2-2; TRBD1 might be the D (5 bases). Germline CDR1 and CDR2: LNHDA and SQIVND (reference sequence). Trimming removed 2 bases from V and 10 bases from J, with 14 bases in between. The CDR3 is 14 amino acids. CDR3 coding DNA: TGTGCCAGTAGTATAAACCCCAGGGAACTGGAGCTGTTTTTT. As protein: CASSINPRELELFF.

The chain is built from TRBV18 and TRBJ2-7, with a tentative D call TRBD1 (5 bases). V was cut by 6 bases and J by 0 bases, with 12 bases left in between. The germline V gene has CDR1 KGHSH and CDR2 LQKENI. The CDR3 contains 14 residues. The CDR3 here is CASSGQGNSYEQYF. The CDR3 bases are TGTGCCAGCTCGGGGCAGGGAAACTCCTACGAGCAGTACTTC.

CDR3 protein: CASSQTPRASGHYNEQFF. CDR3 DNA: TGTGCCAGCAGCCAAACACCAAGGGCTAGCGGGCATTACAATGAGCAGTTCTTC. J is TRBJ2-1 and V is TRBV3-1 (or the pseudogene TRBV3-2); 8 bases fit TRBD2. This CDR3 spans 18 amino acids. V shed 2 bases, J shed 4 bases, and the junction held 13 bases outside the gene matches. CDR1 LGHDT and CDR2 YNNKEL come from the germline V gene (reference sequence).

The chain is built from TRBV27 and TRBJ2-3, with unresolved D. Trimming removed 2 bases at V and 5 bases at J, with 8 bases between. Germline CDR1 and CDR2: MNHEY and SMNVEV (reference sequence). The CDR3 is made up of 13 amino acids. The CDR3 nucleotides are TGTGCCAGCAGTTTAGTCCCGGTAGATACGCAGTATTTT. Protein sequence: CASSLVPVDTQYF.

The CDR3 bases are TGTGCCAGTAGGCGGGGTGGGGACAGGGGCACCGGGGAGCTGTTTTTT. Encoded protein: CASRRGGDRGTGELFF. The chain couples TRBV19 to TRBJ2-2, with 10 bases identical to TRBD1. From germline, CDR1 is LNHDA and CDR2 SQIVND (reference sequence). The CDR3 has 16 residues. V shed 6 bases, J shed 4 bases, and the junction held 8 bases outside the gene matches.

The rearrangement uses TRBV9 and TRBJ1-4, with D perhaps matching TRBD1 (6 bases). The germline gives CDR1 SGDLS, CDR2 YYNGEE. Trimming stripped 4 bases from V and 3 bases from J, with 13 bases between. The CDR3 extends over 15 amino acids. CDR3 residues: CASSTLTGPNEKLFF. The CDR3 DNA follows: TGTGCCAGCAGCACCCTGACAGGACCTAATGAAAAACTGTTTTTT.

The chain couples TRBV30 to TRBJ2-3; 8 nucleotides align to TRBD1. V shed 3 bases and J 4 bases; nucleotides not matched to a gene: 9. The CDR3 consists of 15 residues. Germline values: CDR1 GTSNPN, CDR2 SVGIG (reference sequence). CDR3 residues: CAWSPTGVGPDTQYF. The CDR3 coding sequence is TGTGCCTGGAGCCCGACAGGGGTAGGGCCAGATACGCAGTATTTT.

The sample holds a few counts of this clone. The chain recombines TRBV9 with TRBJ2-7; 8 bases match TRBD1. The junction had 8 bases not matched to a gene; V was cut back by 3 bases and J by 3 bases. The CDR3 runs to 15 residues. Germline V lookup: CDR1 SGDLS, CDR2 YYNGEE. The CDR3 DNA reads TGTGCCAGCAGCGCCGGGACAGGCGGTCTCTACGAGCAGTACTTC. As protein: CASSAGTGGLYEQYF.

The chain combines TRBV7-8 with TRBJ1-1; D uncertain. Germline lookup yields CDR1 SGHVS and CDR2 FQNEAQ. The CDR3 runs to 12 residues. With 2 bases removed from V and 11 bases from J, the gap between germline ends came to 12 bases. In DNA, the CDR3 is TGTGCCAGCAGCTTAAGACTCAGCGGGGCTTTCTTT. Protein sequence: CASSLRLSGAFF.

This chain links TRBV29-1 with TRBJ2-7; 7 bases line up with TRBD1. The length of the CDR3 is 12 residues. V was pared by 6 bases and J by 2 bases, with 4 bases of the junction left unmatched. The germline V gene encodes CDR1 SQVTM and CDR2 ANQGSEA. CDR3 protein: CSVGDRAYEQYF. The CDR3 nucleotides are TGCAGCGTAGGGGACAGAGCCTACGAGCAGTACTTC.

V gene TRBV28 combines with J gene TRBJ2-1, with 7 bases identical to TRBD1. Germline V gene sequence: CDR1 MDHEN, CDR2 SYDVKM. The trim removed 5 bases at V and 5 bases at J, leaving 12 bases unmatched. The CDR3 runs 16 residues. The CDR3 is CASSHAGTVSNNEQFF. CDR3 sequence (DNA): TGTGCCAGCAGTCATGCCGGGACAGTATCCAACAATGAGCAGTTCTTC. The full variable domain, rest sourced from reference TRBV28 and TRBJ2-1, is DVKVTQSSRYLVKRTGEKVFLECVQDMDHENMFWYRQDPGLGLRLIYFSYDVKMKEKGDIPEGYSVSREKKERFSLILESASTNQTSMYLCASSHAGTVSNNEQFFGPGTRLTVL.

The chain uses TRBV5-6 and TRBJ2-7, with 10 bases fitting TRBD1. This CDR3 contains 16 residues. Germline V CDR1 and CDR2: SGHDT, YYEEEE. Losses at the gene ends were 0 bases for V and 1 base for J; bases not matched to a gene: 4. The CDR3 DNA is TGTGCCAGCAGCTTGGGGGGGACAGGGGTTTCCTACGAGCAGTACTTC. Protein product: CASSLGGTGVSYEQYF.

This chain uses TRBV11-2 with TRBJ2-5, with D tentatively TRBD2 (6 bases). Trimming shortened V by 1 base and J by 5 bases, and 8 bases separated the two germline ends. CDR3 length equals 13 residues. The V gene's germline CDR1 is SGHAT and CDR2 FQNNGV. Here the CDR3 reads CASSLVLAETQYF. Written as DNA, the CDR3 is TGTGCCAGCAGCTTAGTCCTAGCGGAGACCCAGTACTTC.

The CDR3 region is CASSRGSNQPQHF. CDR3 in DNA: TGTGCCAGCAGCCGAGGCAGCAATCAGCCCCAGCATTTT. The V and J genes are TRBV4-2 and TRBJ1-5; D is unresolved. CDR1 and CDR2 (germline): LGHNA, YNFKEQ. The CDR3 has 13 residues. The V gene lost 4 bases and the J gene lost 1 base, with 5 bases spanning the gap.

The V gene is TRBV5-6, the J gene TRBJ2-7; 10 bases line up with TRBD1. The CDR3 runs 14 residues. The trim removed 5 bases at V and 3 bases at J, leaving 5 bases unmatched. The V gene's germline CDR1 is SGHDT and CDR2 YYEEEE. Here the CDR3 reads CASSPRTGGYEQYF. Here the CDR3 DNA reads TGTGCCAGCAGTCCCAGGACAGGGGGCTACGAGCAGTACTTC. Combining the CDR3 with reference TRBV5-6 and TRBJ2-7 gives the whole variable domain DAGVTQSPTHLIKTRGQQVTLRCSPKSGHDTVSWYQQALGQGPQFIFQYYEEEERQRGNFPDRFSGHQFPNYSSELNVNALLLGDSALYLCASSPRTGGYEQYFGPGTRLTVT.

The CDR3 nucleotides are TGTGCCAGCAGTGAATTGGAGGGGAGAAGGTCTGAAGCTTTCTTT. Translation: CASSELEGRRSEAFF. This chain joins TRBV25-1 and TRBJ1-1; TRBD1 is a possible D gene (5 bases). The CDR3 spans 15 residues. Germline loops: CDR1 MGHDK, CDR2 SYGVNS. Between the trimmed V and J ends, which lost 1 base and 6 bases, there was a span of 15 bases.

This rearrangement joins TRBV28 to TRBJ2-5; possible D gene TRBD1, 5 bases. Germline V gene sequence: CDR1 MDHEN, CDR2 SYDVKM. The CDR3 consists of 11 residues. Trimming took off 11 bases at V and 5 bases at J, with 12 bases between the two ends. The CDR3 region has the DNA TGTGCCTGGGGCAGATTGGAGACCCAGTACTTC. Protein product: CAWGRLETQYF.

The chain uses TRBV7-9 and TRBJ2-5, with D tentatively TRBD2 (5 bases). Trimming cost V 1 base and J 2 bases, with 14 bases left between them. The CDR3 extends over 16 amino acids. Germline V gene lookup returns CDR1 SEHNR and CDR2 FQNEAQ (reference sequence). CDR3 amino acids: CASSLVLGGWQETQYF. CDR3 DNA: TGTGCCAGCAGCTTAGTTTTGGGCGGGTGGCAAGAGACCCAGTACTTC.

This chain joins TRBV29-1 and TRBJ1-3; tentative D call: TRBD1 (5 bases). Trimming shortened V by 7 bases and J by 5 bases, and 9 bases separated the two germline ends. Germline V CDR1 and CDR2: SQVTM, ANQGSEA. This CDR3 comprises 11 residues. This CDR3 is CSGTRRNTIYF. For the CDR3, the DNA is TGCAGCGGGACAAGAAGAAACACCATATATTTT.

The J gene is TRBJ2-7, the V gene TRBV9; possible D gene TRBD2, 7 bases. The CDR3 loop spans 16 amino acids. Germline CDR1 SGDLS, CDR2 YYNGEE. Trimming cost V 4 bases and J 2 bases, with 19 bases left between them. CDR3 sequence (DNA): TGTGCCAGCAGCCCAGTGGGGGGGCCAGGAACCTACGAGCAGTACTTC. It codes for CASSPVGGPGTYEQYF.

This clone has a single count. This chain's CDR3 is CAIKEGHEKLFF. The DNA of the CDR3 is TGTGCCATCAAGGAGGGACATGAAAAACTGTTTTTT. The chain links TRBV6-5 to TRBJ1-4; tentative D call: TRBD1 (5 bases). From germline, CDR1 is MNHEY and CDR2 SVGAGI. The CDR3 length is 12 residues. The ends were cut back, 10 bases at V and 6 bases at J, with 12 bases in the middle.

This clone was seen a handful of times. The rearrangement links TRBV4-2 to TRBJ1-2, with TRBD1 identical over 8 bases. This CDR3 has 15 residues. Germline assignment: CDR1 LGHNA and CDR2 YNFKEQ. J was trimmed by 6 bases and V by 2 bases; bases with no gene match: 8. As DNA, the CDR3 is TGTGCCAGCAGCCAAACACAGGGGGAAAATGATGGCTACACCTTC. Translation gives CASSQTQGENDGYTF.